The 3 T cell receptor beta chains below all came from one sample that was sequenced in a study of cytomegalovirus exposure and HLA in healthy donors (TCRdb year 2017). Libraries were built with the immunoSEQ multiplex PCR assay. A mixture of 60 forward primers for TCR Vbeta segments and 13 reverse primers for TCR Jbeta segments was used in the multiplex PCR. The immuneACCESS repertoire file appears here via TCRdb, limited to in-frame rearrangements. These files lack a portion of the clones; in checked studies, under half of the deficit traces to unresolved V genes, and the cause of the others is not known. This sample holds some 180,000 clones; around 77% were observed only once. The top ten constitute roughly 3% of the sample. The sequencing sample was made of PBMCs. The source of these receptors is a young woman in good health and CMV-seronegative.

The chain is built from TRBV6-1 and TRBJ2-1, with D tentatively TRBD2 (6 bases). V was shortened by 6 bases and J by 0 bases, with 12 bases between the two germline ends. The germline V gene encodes CDR1 MNHNS and CDR2 SASEGT. The CDR3 runs to 15 residues. CDR3 sequence (DNA): TGTGCCAGCAGGGGAGGTACGGGCTCCTACAATGAGCAGTTCTTC. Its protein product is CASRGGTGSYNEQFF.

The CDR3 here is CASQAGGTYEQYF. The CDR3 DNA reads as TGTGCCAGCCAAGCGGGGGGGACCTACGAGCAGTACTTC. The chain recombines TRBV7-9 with TRBJ2-7, with 10 bases identical to TRBD2. Trimming cost V 8 bases and J 2 bases; bases outside gene matches: 3. The V gene's germline CDR1 is SEHNR and CDR2 FQNEAQ (reference sequence). The CDR3 extends over 13 amino acids.

The rearrangement links TRBV9 to TRBJ2-6, with D perhaps matching TRBD1 (5 bases). The length of the CDR3 is 15 residues. Trimming cost V 2 bases and J 4 bases, with 10 bases left between them. Per germline, CDR1 SGDLS and CDR2 YYNGEE. CDR3 coding DNA: TGTGCCAGCAGCGTGTCAGGGTACGGGGCCAACGTCCTGACTTTC. Translated, it gives CASSVSGYGANVLTF.